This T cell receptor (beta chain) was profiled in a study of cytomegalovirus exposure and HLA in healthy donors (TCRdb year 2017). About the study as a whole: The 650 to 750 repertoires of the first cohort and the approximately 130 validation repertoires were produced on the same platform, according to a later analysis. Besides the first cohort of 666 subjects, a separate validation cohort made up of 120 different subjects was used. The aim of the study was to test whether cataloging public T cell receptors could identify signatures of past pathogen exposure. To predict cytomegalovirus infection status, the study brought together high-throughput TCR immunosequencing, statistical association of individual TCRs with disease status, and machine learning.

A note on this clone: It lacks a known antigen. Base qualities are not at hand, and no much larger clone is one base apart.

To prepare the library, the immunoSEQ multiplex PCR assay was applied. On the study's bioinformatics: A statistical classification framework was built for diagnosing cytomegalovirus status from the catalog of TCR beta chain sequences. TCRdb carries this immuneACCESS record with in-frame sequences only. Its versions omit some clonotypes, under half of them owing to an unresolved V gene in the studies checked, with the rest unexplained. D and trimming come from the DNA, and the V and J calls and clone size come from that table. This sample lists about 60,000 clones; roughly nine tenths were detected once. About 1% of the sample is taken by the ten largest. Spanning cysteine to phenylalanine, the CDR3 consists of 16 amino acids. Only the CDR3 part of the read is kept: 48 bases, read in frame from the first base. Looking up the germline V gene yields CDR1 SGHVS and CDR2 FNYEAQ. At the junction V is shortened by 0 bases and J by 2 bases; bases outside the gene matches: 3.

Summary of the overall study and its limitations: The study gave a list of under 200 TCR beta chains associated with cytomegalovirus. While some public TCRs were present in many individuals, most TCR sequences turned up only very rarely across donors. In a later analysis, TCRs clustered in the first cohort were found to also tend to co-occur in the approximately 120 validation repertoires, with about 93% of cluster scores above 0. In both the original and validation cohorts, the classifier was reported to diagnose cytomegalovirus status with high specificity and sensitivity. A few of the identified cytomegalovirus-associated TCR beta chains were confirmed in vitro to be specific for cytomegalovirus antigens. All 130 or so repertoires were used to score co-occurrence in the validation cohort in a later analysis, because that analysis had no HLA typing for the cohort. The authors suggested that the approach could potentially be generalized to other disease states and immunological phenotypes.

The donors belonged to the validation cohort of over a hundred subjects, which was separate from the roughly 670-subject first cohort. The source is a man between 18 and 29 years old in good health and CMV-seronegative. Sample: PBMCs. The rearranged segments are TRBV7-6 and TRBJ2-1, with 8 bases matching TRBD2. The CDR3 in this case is CASSLARGLAYNEQFF. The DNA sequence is TGTGCCAGCAGCTTAGCCAGGGGACTAGCCTACAATGAGCAGTTCTTC.